This T cell receptor beta chain was obtained from a study of vaccination effects on CD4 cells after COVID-19. CDR3 length: 13 amino acids. The V and J ends lost 3 bases and 4 bases respectively, with 7 bases between them. From germline, CDR1 is SNHLY and CDR2 FYNNEI. Regarding this clone: Its antigen remains unknown.

Cells that had been cultured for 10 days were the source of isolated CD4+ T cells. Subjects were given two BNT162b2 or mRNA-1273 vaccine doses. The data were produced by immunoSEQ multiplex PCR, yet TCRdb's version contains in-frame clones alone and is incomplete. The sample includes 40,000 to 45,000 clones, around two thirds of them seen just once. The rearrangement joins TRBV2 to TRBJ1-5; the D is unclear. Sample: CD4+ T cells from PBMCs cultured without peptide, taken after COVID-19 vaccination. This receptor was identified in a human donor who received a COVID-19 vaccine. The CDR3: CASSDGRNQPQHF. The DNA of the CDR3 is TGTGCCAGCAGTGACGGGCGGAATCAGCCCCAGCATTTT.